This T cell receptor beta chain was captured by sequencing in a study of blood T cell repertoires in COVID-19. Germline CDR1 reads SEHNR; CDR2 reads FQNEAQ (reference sequence). V was clipped by 4 bases and J by 7 bases; unmatched bases: 9. This CDR3 is built from 15 residues. Using immunoSEQ multiplex PCR, the repertoire was profiled, and TCRdb retains in-frame clones only, with some absent. This table has 180,000 or so clones, approximately 82% appearing once. The sample consisted of peripheral blood. The receptor was isolated from a human donor with acute or convalescent COVID-19. The donor label of this sample is uncertain. The rearrangement uses TRBV7-9 and TRBJ2-7; TRBD1 matches 11 bases. CDR3: CASSSDGQGAAEQYF. The CDR3 DNA follows: TGTGCCAGCAGCTCGGATGGACAGGGGGCGGCTGAGCAGTACTTC.